This TCR beta chain was documented in a study of regulatory T cells in long-lasting Graves disease. Overall study findings and caveats: Preferential use of TRBV28, TRBJ1-2 and TRBJ2-5 was seen in persistent disease.

This clonotype occurred many times. Its specificity is not known. Time point given: newly diagnosed GD, antithyroid drugs for less than 3 months. Scientists built the TCR library using RNA that was extracted from PBMCs. Sequencing libraries for TCR beta were prepared with iRepertoire HTBI primers and Arm-PCR of CDR3 regions. MiXCR, applied by TCRdb to the multiplex PCR reads, yields one record per CDR3 protein. This table holds 350,000 to 500,000 distinct CDR3 sequences, 16% found once. This CDR3 spans 14 amino acids. V was clipped by 5 bases and J by 2 bases, with 12 bases between them. Per germline, CDR1 MNHNS and CDR2 SASEGT. This sample also appeared in a second study, on T cells in Graves' hyperthyroidism and ophthalmopathy. That source adds: Before onset, by a median of approximately 5.9 months, the model predicted ophthalmopathy.

This clonotype was sampled from a woman under 40 with Graves disease. The input for sequencing was peripheral blood mononuclear cells (PBMCs), taken at new diagnosis, from a patient treated with antithyroid drugs. This sequence joins TRBV6-1 and TRBJ1-2; the D gene is possibly TRBD1 (6 bases). The CDR3, as DNA: TGTGCCAGCAGTCCGGCCGGGACAAACTATGGCTACACCTTC. This translates into CASSPAGTNYGYTF.